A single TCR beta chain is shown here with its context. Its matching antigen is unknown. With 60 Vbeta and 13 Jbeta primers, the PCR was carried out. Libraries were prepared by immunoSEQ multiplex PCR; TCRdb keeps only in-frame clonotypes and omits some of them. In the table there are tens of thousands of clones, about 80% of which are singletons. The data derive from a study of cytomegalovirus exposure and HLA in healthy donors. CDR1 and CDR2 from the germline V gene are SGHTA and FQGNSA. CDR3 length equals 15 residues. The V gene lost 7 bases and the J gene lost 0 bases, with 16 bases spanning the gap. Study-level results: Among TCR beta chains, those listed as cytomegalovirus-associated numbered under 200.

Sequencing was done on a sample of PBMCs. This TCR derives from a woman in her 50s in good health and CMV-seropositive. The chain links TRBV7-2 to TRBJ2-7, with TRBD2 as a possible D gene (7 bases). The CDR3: CASKEGGTVSYEQYF. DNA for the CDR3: TGTGCCAGCAAAGAGGGGGGGACGGTCTCCTACGAGCAGTACTTC.